This T cell receptor beta chain was captured by sequencing in a study of sequential checkpoint blockade in melanoma. The wider study: Arm A got nivolumab then ipilimumab; arm B the reverse, 1:1.

The method was immunoSEQ multiplex PCR; TCRdb's version includes in-frame clones alone and lacks a portion of them. Of some 6,000 clones in the sample, roughly 85% were seen once. This CDR3 comprises 14 residues. The germline gives CDR1 LNHNV, CDR2 YYDKDF (reference sequence). Trimming shortened V by 4 bases and J by 4 bases, and 11 bases separated the two germline ends. Described treatment: randomized to nivolumab then ipilimumab (arm A) or the reverse (arm B). The rearrangement links TRBV15 to TRBJ2-1; possible D gene TRBD2, 6 bases. The input for sequencing was CD8+ T cells sorted from blood (inferred from file names), taken from a patient given nivolumab and ipilimumab in sequence. The clonotype originates from a human donor with melanoma. CDR3 in DNA: TGTGCCACCAGCACCCGGGACTTTTACAATGAGCAGTTCTTC. This encodes CATSTRDFYNEQFF.